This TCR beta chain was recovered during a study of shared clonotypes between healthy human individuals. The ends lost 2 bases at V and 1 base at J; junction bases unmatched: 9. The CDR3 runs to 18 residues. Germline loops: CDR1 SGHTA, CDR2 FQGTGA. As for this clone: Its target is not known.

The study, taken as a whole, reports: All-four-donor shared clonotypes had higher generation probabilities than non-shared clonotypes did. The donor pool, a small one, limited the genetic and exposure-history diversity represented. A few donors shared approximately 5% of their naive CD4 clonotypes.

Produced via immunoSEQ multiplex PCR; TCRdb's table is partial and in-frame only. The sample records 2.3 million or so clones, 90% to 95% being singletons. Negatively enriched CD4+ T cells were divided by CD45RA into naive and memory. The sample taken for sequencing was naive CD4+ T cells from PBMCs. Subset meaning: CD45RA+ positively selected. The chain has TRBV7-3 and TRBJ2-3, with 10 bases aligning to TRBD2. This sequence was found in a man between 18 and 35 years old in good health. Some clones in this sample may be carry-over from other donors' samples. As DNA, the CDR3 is TGTGCCAGCAGCTTAGGAGCGGGAGGGCCTCGTGGCACAGATACGCAGTATTTT. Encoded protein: CASSLGAGGPRGTDTQYF.